Listed here are 17 T cell receptor beta chains from one sample, sequenced in a study of T cell repertoires in cytomegalovirus infection. MiXCR was run by TCRdb on the reads, yielding one entry per CDR3 protein. Among hundreds of thousands of distinct CDR3 sequences, under 40% were seen once, and the ten largest hold 2.5% to 3%. The sequenced material came from PBMCs. The receptors here all came from a human donor in good health (CMV status not recorded). Some clones in this sample may be carry-over from other donors' samples.

The rearrangement links TRBV20-1 to TRBJ1-1, with a possible D match to TRBD1 (5 bases). Germline values: CDR1 DFQATT, CDR2 SNEGSKA (reference sequence). The CDR3 extends over 13 amino acids. With 3 bases removed from V and 0 bases from J, the gap between germline ends came to 8 bases. CDR3 loop: CSASGALNTEAFF. The CDR3 DNA is TGCAGTGCTAGCGGGGCCTTGAACACTGAAGCTTTCTTT.

The chain carries TRBV27 and TRBJ2-7; D may be TRBD1 (6 bases). This CDR3 contains 16 residues. Trimming removed 10 bases at V and 2 bases at J, with 24 bases between. CDR1 and CDR2 from the germline V gene are MNHEY and SMNVEV (reference sequence). CDR3 nucleotide sequence: TGTGCCACCAGCCCTTTGTCAGGGGCCCCTACCTACGAGCAGTACTTC. It yields the protein CATSPLSGAPTYEQYF.

The chain employs TRBV5-6 and TRBJ2-7; D tentatively reads TRBD1 or TRBD2 (5 bases each). The germline CDR1 and CDR2 sequences are SGHDT and YYEEEE. V lost 4 bases, J lost 3 bases, and 14 bases lay in between. The CDR3 consists of 14 residues. CDR3 amino acids: CASSPGRSIYEQYF. For the CDR3, the DNA is TGTGCCAGCAGCCCGGGACGGTCGATCTACGAGCAGTACTTC. Full variable domain (rest looked up from reference TRBV5-6 and TRBJ2-7): DAGVTQSPTHLIKTRGQQVTLRCSPKSGHDTVSWYQQALGQGPQFIFQYYEEEERQRGNFPDRFSGHQFPNYSSELNVNALLLGDSALYLCASSPGRSIYEQYFGPGTRLTVT.

This clonotype was found a few times. This chain joins TRBV5-1 and TRBJ1-1; D is unresolved. V was cut by 3 bases and J by 0 bases, with 9 bases left in between. Germline lookup yields CDR1 SGHRS and CDR2 YFSETQ. The CDR3 runs to 14 residues. The CDR3 sequence: CASSSTSMNTEAFF. The CDR3 DNA reads as TGCGCCAGCAGCTCGACGTCTATGAACACTGAAGCTTTCTTT.

V and J are TRBV7-6 and TRBJ2-5; D possibly corresponds to TRBD2 (5 bases). The germline V gene has CDR1 SGHVS and CDR2 FNYEAQ. The V and J ends lost 2 bases and 5 bases respectively, with 15 bases between them. The length of the CDR3 is 15 residues. The DNA for the CDR3 is TGTGCCAGCAGCTTACTAGCTAGCTCGAGGGAGACCCAGTACTTC. It yields the protein CASSLLASSRETQYF. Based on the CDR3 plus reference TRBV7-6 and TRBJ2-5, the full variable domain is GAGVSQSPRYKVTKRGQDVALRCDPISGHVSLYWYRQALGQGPEFLTYFNYEAQQDKSGLPNDRFSAERPEGSISTLTIQRTEQRDSAMYRCASSLLASSRETQYFGPGTRLLVL.

The V gene is TRBV6-2 or TRBV6-3, the J gene TRBJ2-3, with TRBD2 matching over 11 bases. The CDR3 runs 16 residues. The V segment lost 5 bases and the J segment 3 bases; nucleotides outside the gene matches: 7. CDR1 and CDR2 from the germline V gene are MNHEY and SVGEGT. In DNA form, the CDR3 reads TGTGCCAGCAGTCTGCCGACTAGCGGGAAAACAGATACGCAGTATTTT. This encodes CASSLPTSGKTDTQYF.

This rearrangement joins TRBV20-1 to TRBJ2-1; TRBD2 matches 14 bases. Germline V lookup: CDR1 DFQATT, CDR2 SNEGSKA (reference sequence). With 5 bases clipped from V and 2 bases from J, the junction kept 5 bases outside the gene matches. CDR3 length: 16 amino acids. The CDR3 reads CSAGTSGSGAYNEQFF. The DNA of the CDR3 is TGCAGTGCTGGGACTAGCGGGAGCGGCGCCTACAATGAGCAGTTCTTC.

This clonotype was observed many times. The rearrangement uses TRBV6-6 and TRBJ2-1; maybe TRBD2 (5 bases). The CDR3 contains 15 residues. CDR1 is MNHNY, CDR2 SVGAGI, per germline (reference sequence). V lost 6 bases and J 9 bases, leaving 21 bases between the germline ends. This CDR3 is CASSPTLLGSTEQFF. DNA of the CDR3: TGTGCCAGCAGCCCCACCTTACTAGGATCGACTGAGCAGTTCTTC.

This clonotype turned up a few times. This chain connects TRBV27 to TRBJ2-7, with 10 bases aligning to TRBD2. This CDR3 has 15 residues. The V gene's germline CDR1 is MNHEY and CDR2 SMNVEV (reference sequence). V shed 4 bases and J 6 bases; nucleotides not matched to a gene: 9. The CDR3 DNA reads as TGTGCCAGCAGTTCCCAACTAGCGGGACGGGCCGAGCAGTACTTC. Translated: CASSSQLAGRAEQYF.

This clonotype was picked up a small number of times. V gene TRBV6-1 combines with J gene TRBJ2-7, with a weak D call TRBD2 (6 bases). Per the germline V gene, CDR1 is MNHNS and CDR2 is SASEGT. V was pared by 4 bases and J by 4 bases, with 14 bases between. This CDR3 region has 14 residues. In nucleotides, the CDR3 is TGTGCCAGCAGTGTGAGGGGAGGAGGGTACGAGCAGTACTTC. Protein sequence: CASSVRGGGYEQYF.

This clonotype was observed many times. CDR3: CASSLSRGNTGELFF. The CDR3 DNA reads TGTGCCAGCAGCTTATCGCGTGGGAACACCGGGGAGCTGTTTTTT. The chain carries TRBV7-2 and TRBJ2-2; D unclear. V gave up 2 bases and J gave up 1 base, with 8 bases separating them. Germline assignment: CDR1 SGHTA and CDR2 FQGNSA. The CDR3 totals 15 residues.

This clonotype was observed at least ten times. The chain combines TRBV7-2 with TRBJ2-5, with a weak D call TRBD2 (6 bases). There are 16 residues in the CDR3. The ends were cut back, 0 bases at V and 5 bases at J, with 16 bases in the middle. The germline V gene has CDR1 SGHTA and CDR2 FQGNSA. CDR3 in amino acids: CASSLAGRGTSETQYF. CDR3 DNA sequence: TGTGCCAGCAGCTTAGCCGGGCGGGGTACCAGTGAGACCCAGTACTTC.

The chain recombines TRBV12-3 or TRBV12-4 with TRBJ2-3, with TRBD1 matching 9 bases. This CDR3 has 20 residues. The junction had 22 bases not matched to a gene; V was cut back by 5 bases and J by 4 bases. The chain's CDR3 is CASSTLDRGEINVSADTQYF. The CDR3 bases are TGTGCCAGCAGTACCCTGGACAGGGGTGAAATTAATGTTAGCGCAGATACGCAGTATTTT.

This clonotype was counted many times. The chain employs TRBV7-2 and TRBJ2-2; 9 bases line up with TRBD2. Germline CDR1 SGHTA, CDR2 FQGNSA. The CDR3 spans 15 residues. The junction had 6 bases not matched to a gene; V was cut back by 6 bases and J by 4 bases. CDR3 DNA: TGTGCCAGCAGGGTTAGCGGGGGAGGCACCGGGGAGCTGTTTTTT. It yields the protein CASRVSGGGTGELFF.

The V call is TRBV7-9, the J call TRBJ2-7; weak D call: TRBD1 (5 bases). Trimming shortened V by 5 bases and J by 0 bases, and 14 bases separated the two germline ends. Germline V CDR1 and CDR2: SEHNR, FQNEAQ (reference sequence). CDR3 length: 15 amino acids. This CDR3 is CASSPATAHSYEQYF. In DNA form, the CDR3 reads TGTGCCAGCAGCCCCGCGACAGCGCACTCCTACGAGCAGTACTTC.

The V gene is TRBV28, the J gene TRBJ1-2, with D possibly being TRBD1 (6 bases). Trimming left V 4 bases short and J 4 bases short, with 31 bases between. Germline assignment: CDR1 MDHEN and CDR2 SYDVKM. The length of the CDR3 is 20 residues. CDR3 DNA: TGTGCCAGCAGTTCCCTAATGGGCTTTTCGGGGGGGCAACTCTCCTATGGCTACACCTTC. As protein: CASSSLMGFSGGQLSYGYTF.

The chain employs TRBV7-8 and TRBJ1-5; TRBD1 might be the D (6 bases). V lost 5 bases and J 8 bases, leaving 16 bases between the germline ends. Germline V gene data show CDR1 as SGHVS and CDR2 as FQNEAQ. The CDR3 is made up of 14 amino acids. The CDR3 here is CASSRPGQLKPQHF. DNA of the CDR3: TGTGCCAGCAGCCGTCCCGGACAGTTAAAGCCCCAGCATTTT.